This T cell receptor (beta chain) was sequenced in a study of graft-versus-host responses after intestinal transplantation. The assay was immunoSEQ multiplex PCR, and TCRdb's table has in-frame clones only and misses some. The sample includes some 76,000 clones, roughly 84% of them seen just once. Regarding this clone: Its specificity is not known.

The CDR3 loop spans 13 amino acids. Germline CDR1 and CDR2: MDHEN and SYDVKM. V was trimmed by 2 bases and J by 6 bases, leaving 9 bases between them. The origin of this receptor is a human donor who was the organ donor for an intestinal transplant. Specimen: unstimulated CD8+ T cells sorted from spleen or lymph node cells, collected before transplant. The chain has TRBV28 and TRBJ2-3; D remains unclear. CDR3 nucleotide sequence: TGTGCCAGCAGTTTAGTGGGGTCGGATACGCAGTATTTT. As protein: CASSLVGSDTQYF.